What follows are 20 T cell receptor beta chains derived from one specimen sequenced in a study of shared clonotypes between healthy human individuals. As defined, naive CD8 cells were CD45RO-negative and positively selected for CCR7, with terminally differentiated effector memory CD45RA+ cells excluded. Measured with immunoSEQ multiplex PCR; TCRdb has only the in-frame clones, and not every one. Of some 2,000,000 clones listed, roughly 95% were seen once; the top ten hold around 1.1%. Source material: naive CD8+ T cells sorted from blood. These receptors were taken from a man younger than 35 in good health.

The J gene is TRBJ1-1, the V gene TRBV9; D unresolved. Trimming took off 0 bases at V and 6 bases at J, with 15 bases between the two ends. CDR1 and CDR2 (germline): SGDLS, YYNGEE. The CDR3 sequence is 15 residues long. The CDR3 loop reads CASSVVSSYPPEAFF. In DNA, the CDR3 is TGTGCCAGCAGCGTAGTTTCGAGTTACCCGCCTGAAGCTTTCTTT.

The chain employs TRBV5-6 and TRBJ2-7; a weak D match, TRBD2 (6 bases). The CDR3 length is 15 residues. Trimming removed 4 bases at V and 0 bases at J, with 14 bases between. Germline CDR1 SGHDT, CDR2 YYEEEE. For the CDR3, the DNA is TGTGCCAGCAGCGACCCTAGCGATCGCTCCTACGAGCAGTACTTC. It specifies CASSDPSDRSYEQYF.

The chain uses TRBV6-1 and TRBJ1-2, with D perhaps matching TRBD1 (5 bases). This CDR3 is built from 14 residues. V lost 6 bases and J 4 bases, leaving 15 bases between the germline ends. CDR1 is MNHNS, CDR2 SASEGT, per germline. CDR3 bases: TGTGCCAGCAGCTGGGGAGAGGGGAGCTATGGCTACACCTTC. Residues: CASSWGEGSYGYTF.

V usage is TRBV2 and J usage is TRBJ2-7; weak D call: TRBD1 (6 bases). This CDR3 spans 15 amino acids. The V gene lost 1 base and the J gene lost 0 bases, with 10 bases spanning the gap. Germline loops: CDR1 SNHLY, CDR2 FYNNEI. CDR3 bases: TGTGCCAGCAGTGAAGGAACGGACAGCTCCTACGAGCAGTACTTC. Translated: CASSEGTDSSYEQYF.

The rearrangement links TRBV6-1 to TRBJ2-4, with D perhaps matching TRBD1 or TRBD2 (5 bases each). The V gene lost 4 bases and the J gene lost 5 bases, with 18 bases spanning the gap. The length of the CDR3 is 16 residues. The V gene's germline CDR1 is MNHNS and CDR2 SASEGT. The CDR3 is CASSAFVGVGENIQYF. DNA of the CDR3: TGTGCCAGCAGTGCCTTCGTGGGGGTAGGGGAAAACATTCAGTACTTC.

This rearrangement joins TRBV9 to TRBJ2-2; 7 nucleotides align to TRBD2. V was clipped by 6 bases and J by 7 bases; unmatched bases: 9. The germline CDR1 and CDR2 sequences are SGDLS and YYNGEE. The CDR3 contains 14 residues. The CDR3, as DNA: TGTGCCAGCACGGGGGGTCTAGCTGTCGGGGAGCTGTTTTTT. Its translation is CASTGGLAVGELFF.

Points on this clone: Other DNA sequences in the sample encode the same CDR3. The V gene is TRBV5-4, the J gene TRBJ2-5, with 10 nucleotides matching TRBD2. CDR1 is SGHNT and CDR2 is YYREEE in the germline V gene (reference sequence). The CDR3 extends over 15 amino acids. The junction had 7 bases not matched to a gene; V was cut back by 3 bases and J by 5 bases. In DNA, the CDR3 is TGTGCCAGCAGCTCCCTAGCGGGAGCGGGGGAGACCCAGTACTTC. Its protein product is CASSSLAGAGETQYF.

V gene TRBV6-5 combines with J gene TRBJ2-2, with 10 bases matching TRBD1. The CDR3 runs 15 residues. Trimming at V came to 5 bases and at J to 7 bases, leaving 7 bases not matched to a gene. Germline loops: CDR1 MNHEY, CDR2 SVGAGI. The CDR3 is CASSRTGGSRGELFF. The CDR3 nucleotides are TGTGCCAGCAGTCGGACAGGGGGAAGTCGCGGGGAGCTGTTTTTT.

The J gene is TRBJ2-1, the V gene TRBV5-8, with D tentatively TRBD1 (6 bases). Germline V gene sequence: CDR1 SGHTS, CDR2 YDEGEE. The CDR3 length is 16 residues. Between the trimmed V and J ends, which lost 2 bases and 6 bases, there was a span of 18 bases. The CDR3 coding sequence is TGTGCCAGCAGCTTAGAGGGACACCCGACGATCAATGAGCAGTTCTTC. This sequence encodes CASSLEGHPTINEQFF.

The chain is built from TRBV5-6 and TRBJ2-1; D gene uncertain. Germline V gene data show CDR1 as SGHDT and CDR2 as YYEEEE. This CDR3 spans 14 amino acids. V lost 1 base to trimming and J lost 6 bases, with 11 bases between them. In nucleotides, the CDR3 is TGTGCCAGCAGCTTGTGGCTAACCAGCAATGAGCAGTTCTTC. Translation gives CASSLWLTSNEQFF.

The chain recombines TRBV21-1 with TRBJ2-7; the table's D call TRBD1 went unverified against the DNA. TRBV21-1 is shown as a pseudogene. There are 16 residues in the CDR3. CDR3 residues: CASSIPQGQGWREQYF. CDR3 DNA: TGTGCCAGCAGCATACCTCAGGGACAGGGATGGAGGGAGCAGTACTTC.

As concerns this clone: This same CDR3 is encoded by further DNA sequences in the sample. V is TRBV4-1 and J is TRBJ2-7; TRBD1 might be the D (6 bases). The CDR3 is made up of 13 amino acids. Germline CDR1 MGHRA, CDR2 YSYEKL. Trimming cost V 0 bases and J 4 bases, with 7 bases left between them. The CDR3 region is CASSQEDSYEQYF. As DNA, the CDR3 is TGCGCCAGCAGCCAAGAGGACAGTTACGAGCAGTACTTC.

This clone has just a few counts. This specimen includes other DNA sequences encoding the same CDR3. This rearrangement joins TRBV4-3 to TRBJ2-7; D possibly corresponds to TRBD1 (6 bases). Germline values: CDR1 LGHNA, CDR2 YSLEER. The CDR3 consists of 13 residues. V lost 3 bases, J lost 1 base, and 7 bases lay in between. The CDR3 here is CASSQDSSYEQYF. DNA for the CDR3: TGCGCCAGCAGCCAGGACAGTTCCTACGAGCAGTACTTC.

As for this clone: Within the sample, other DNA sequences also encode this same CDR3. This sequence joins TRBV5-1 and TRBJ2-7; D is unresolved. Trimming pared 0 bases from V and 3 bases from J, leaving 10 bases between. This CDR3 is built from 14 residues. Per germline, CDR1 SGHRS and CDR2 YFSETQ. The DNA of the CDR3 is TGCGCCAGCAGCTTGGAGGCGTTTAGCTACGAGCAGTACTTC. Translation gives CASSLEAFSYEQYF.

This clone was seen once. The V call is TRBV2, the J call TRBJ2-7; TRBD2 is a possible D gene (6 bases). This CDR3 has 15 residues. V was pared by 3 bases and J by 0 bases, with 12 bases between. The germline gives CDR1 SNHLY, CDR2 FYNNEI. CDR3 residues: CASSEGDLSSYEQYF. The DNA of the CDR3 is TGTGCCAGCAGTGAGGGGGACTTAAGCTCCTACGAGCAGTACTTC.

The chain links TRBV5-8 to TRBJ1-5; no reliable D call. Trimming took off 5 bases at V and 4 bases at J, with 13 bases between the two ends. The CDR3 contains 14 residues. Germline CDR1 SGHTS, CDR2 YDEGEE. The CDR3 bases are TGTGCCAGCAGTTTTGCATGGGTGAATCAGCCCCAGCATTTT. Its translation: CASSFAWVNQPQHF. Filled out from reference TRBV5-8 and TRBJ1-5, the complete variable domain reads EAGVTQSPTHLIKTRGQQATLRCSPISGHTSVYWYQQALGLGLQFLLWYDEGEERNRGNFPPRFSGRQFPNYSSELNVNALELEDSALYLCASSFAWVNQPQHFGDGTRLSIL.

The chain uses TRBV5-4 and TRBJ2-3; possibly TRBD2 for D (6 bases). Trimming removed 0 bases at V and 0 bases at J, with 8 bases between. Germline CDR1 is SGHNT and CDR2 is YYREEE (reference sequence). The CDR3 contains 15 residues. CDR3 region: CASSLGDSSTDTQYF. The CDR3 DNA is TGTGCCAGCAGCTTGGGGGACTCTAGCACAGATACGCAGTATTTT.

The count of this clone is one. V is TRBV13 and J is TRBJ2-1, with D tentatively TRBD1 (6 bases). CDR3 size: 14 residues. With 7 bases removed from V and 1 base from J, the gap between germline ends came to 11 bases. Germline values: CDR1 PRHDT, CDR2 FYEKMQ (reference sequence). In nucleotides, the CDR3 is TGTGCCAGCAAGCCCAGGGGATCCTACAATGAGCAGTTCTTC. It encodes CASKPRGSYNEQFF.

V usage is TRBV7-6 and J usage is TRBJ2-2, with D possibly TRBD1 on 5 matching bases. The germline V gene encodes CDR1 SGHVS and CDR2 FNYEAQ. This CDR3 has 14 residues. V lost 0 bases to trimming and J lost 6 bases, with 8 bases between them. CDR3 sequence: CASSLAQGAGELFF. As DNA, the CDR3 is TGTGCCAGCAGCTTAGCGCAGGGTGCCGGGGAGCTGTTTTTT.

This rearrangement joins TRBV15 to TRBJ2-5; 10 bases are a match to TRBD2. The CDR3 has 15 residues. Germline V gene lookup returns CDR1 LNHNV and CDR2 YYDKDF (reference sequence). V was clipped by 5 bases and J by 3 bases; unmatched bases: 6. CDR3 sequence (DNA): TGTGCCACCAGCTTGAATGGACTAGCGGAAGAGACCCAGTACTTC. This codes for CATSLNGLAEETQYF.